The 10 T cell receptor beta chains listed next were all sequenced from one sample in a study of cytomegalovirus exposure and HLA in healthy donors. The PCR used 60 Vbeta and 13 Jbeta primers. Data came from immunoSEQ multiplex PCR; TCRdb stores just in-frame clones and leaves some out. The top ten hold around 5.1% of the sample, which has about 110,000 clones, about 80% seen once. The sequencing sample was made of PBMCs. The receptors come from a female donor in good health and CMV-seropositive.

The chain employs TRBV19 and TRBJ2-7, with a possible D match to TRBD1 (6 bases). Germline CDR1 and CDR2: LNHDA and SQIVND (reference sequence). The V end lost 0 bases, the J end lost 2 bases, and 11 bases lay between the germline ends. The CDR3 loop spans 15 amino acids. The CDR3 here is CASSIDWTVPYEQYF. CDR3 in DNA: TGTGCCAGTAGTATAGACTGGACAGTTCCCTACGAGCAGTACTTC.

The chain joins TRBV5-6 to TRBJ1-1; the D is unclear. CDR3 size: 16 residues. Between the trimmed V and J ends, which lost 4 bases and 4 bases, there was a span of 20 bases. CDR1 and CDR2 (germline): SGHDT, YYEEEE. The CDR3 spells CASSPGWRRTGTEAFF. In nucleotides, the CDR3 is TGTGCCAGCAGCCCCGGATGGCGGCGAACGGGCACTGAAGCTTTCTTT. Supplemented by reference TRBV5-6 and TRBJ1-1, the full variable domain reads DAGVTQSPTHLIKTRGQQVTLRCSPKSGHDTVSWYQQALGQGPQFIFQYYEEEERQRGNFPDRFSGHQFPNYSSELNVNALLLGDSALYLCASSPGWRRTGTEAFFGQGTRLTVV.

The rearrangement uses TRBV6-5 and TRBJ1-2; 9 bases align to TRBD1. The junction had 9 bases not matched to a gene; V was cut back by 6 bases and J by 7 bases. The germline CDR1 and CDR2 sequences are MNHEY and SVGAGI. This CDR3 has 14 residues. CDR3 residues: CASRSQGAAAGYTF. CDR3 nucleotides: TGTGCCAGCAGGTCACAGGGGGCTGCCGCTGGCTACACCTTC.

In its sample, this clone was seen once. The V gene is TRBV5-1, the J gene TRBJ1-1; no reliable D call. The length of the CDR3 is 16 residues. Trimming took off 4 bases at V and 2 bases at J, with 18 bases between the two ends. The V gene's germline CDR1 is SGHRS and CDR2 YFSETQ. CDR3 DNA: TGCGCCAGCAGCCCGAGTATTATACAGTCAAACACTGAAGCTTTCTTT. It is translated as CASSPSIIQSNTEAFF.

The chain links TRBV7-2 to TRBJ1-1, with TRBD1 matching 8 bases. J lost 3 bases, V lost 4 bases, and 4 bases had no gene match. The germline V gene encodes CDR1 SGHTA and CDR2 FQGNSA. CDR3 length: 14 amino acids. CDR3 sequence reads: CASSSQGAHTEAFF. CDR3 nucleotide sequence: TGTGCCAGCAGCTCCCAGGGGGCCCACACTGAAGCTTTCTTT.

J is TRBJ2-7 and V is TRBV7-8; 7 positions agree with TRBD2. Germline V gives CDR1 SGHVS, CDR2 FQNEAQ. The CDR3 sequence is 15 residues long. V trimming: 1 base; J trimming: 6 bases; junction bases outside the gene matches: 9. The CDR3 sequence is CASSLERLASSEQYF. The CDR3 DNA reads TGTGCCAGCAGCTTAGAGAGACTAGCTTCTTCCGAGCAGTACTTC.

The V gene is TRBV6-1, the J gene TRBJ1-5; D is undetermined. Trimming took 6 bases from V and 6 from J, leaving 9 bases between them. The length of the CDR3 is 12 residues. CDR1 is MNHNS, CDR2 SASEGT, per germline. The CDR3 DNA follows: TGTGCCAGCAGGGAGAGGGTTCAGCCCCAGCATTTT. Its protein is CASRERVQPQHF.

This clone was detected a few times. The chain links TRBV4-2 to TRBJ1-3; D perhaps matches TRBD1 (5 bases). The CDR3 contains 15 residues. Germline V gene sequence: CDR1 LGHNA, CDR2 YNFKEQ. Between the trimmed V and J ends, which lost 0 bases and 2 bases, there was a span of 8 bases. The CDR3 DNA reads TGTGCCAGCAGCCAAGATCCGACAGCTGGAAACACCATATATTTT. As protein: CASSQDPTAGNTIYF.

V is TRBV5-1 and J is TRBJ2-7; 8 bases map to TRBD2. The V gene end was trimmed by 1 base and the J gene end by 6 bases; junction bases not matched to a gene: 12. CDR1 is SGHRS and CDR2 is YFSETQ in the germline V gene. CDR3 size: 16 residues. CDR3 bases: TGCGCCAGCAGCTTGAGCGGGGGCGGCCCCCTGGGCGAGCAGTACTTC. It codes for CASSLSGGGPLGEQYF.

The chain recombines TRBV19 with TRBJ1-3; D uncertain. The CDR3 length is 13 residues. Trimming pared 9 bases from V and 0 bases from J, leaving 9 bases between. Germline V lookup: CDR1 LNHDA, CDR2 SQIVND (reference sequence). The CDR3 coding sequence is TGTGCCAGCACTTTGAGCTCTGGAAACACCATATATTTT. This sequence encodes CASTLSSGNTIYF. Full variable domain (missing parts from reference TRBV19 and TRBJ1-3): DGGITQSPKYLFRKEGQNVTLSCEQNLNHDAMYWYRQDPGQGLRLIYYSQIVNDFQKGDIAEGYSVSREKKESFPLTVTSAQKNPTAFYLCASTLSSGNTIYFGEGSWLTVV.